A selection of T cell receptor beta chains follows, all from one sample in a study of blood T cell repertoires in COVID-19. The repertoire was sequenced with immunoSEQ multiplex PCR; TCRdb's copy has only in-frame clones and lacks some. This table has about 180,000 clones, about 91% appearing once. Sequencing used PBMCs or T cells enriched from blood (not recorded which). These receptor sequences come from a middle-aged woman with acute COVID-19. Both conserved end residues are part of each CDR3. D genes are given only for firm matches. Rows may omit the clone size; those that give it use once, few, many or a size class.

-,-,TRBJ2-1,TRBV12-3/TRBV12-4,TGTGCCAGCAGCCTAAGTTACTACAATGAGCAGTTCTTC,CASSLSYYNEQFF
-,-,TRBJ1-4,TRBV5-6,TGTGCCAGCAGCGACGGGACTCTTGAAAAACTGTTTTTT,CASSDGTLEKLFF
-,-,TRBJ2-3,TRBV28,TGTGCCAGCAGTCCGGGACAGGCGGGGGCAGATACGCAGTATTTT,CASSPGQAGADTQYF
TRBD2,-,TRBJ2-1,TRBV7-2,TGTGCCAGCAGCTTAGCATGGACTAGCGTATACAATGAGCAGTTCTTC,CASSLAWTSVYNEQFF
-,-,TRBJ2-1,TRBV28,TGTGCCAGCAGTTTATGGCAGACAAACAATGAGCAGTTCTTC,CASSLWQTNNEQFF
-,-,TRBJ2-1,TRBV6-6,TGTGCCAGCAGTTATGGGGGAGGAAATGAGCAGTTCTTC,CASSYGGGNEQFF
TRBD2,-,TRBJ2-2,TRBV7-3,TGTGCCAGCAGCTCGGCCCCTCTCTTCGGGAGGGCCACCGGGGAGCTGTTTTTT,CASSSAPLFGRATGELFF
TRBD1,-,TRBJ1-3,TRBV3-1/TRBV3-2,TGTGCCAGCAGCACACGACAGGGGGCGTCAGGAAACACCATATATTTT,CASSTRQGASGNTIYF
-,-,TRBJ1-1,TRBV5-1,TGCGCCAGCAGCTTCGGGGAGGTCACTGAAGCTTTCTTT,CASSFGEVTEAFF
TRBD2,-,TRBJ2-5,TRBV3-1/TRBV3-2,TGTGCCAGCAGCCAACCTAGCGGGGGGATAGAGACCCAGTACTTC,CASSQPSGGIETQYF
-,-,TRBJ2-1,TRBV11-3,TGTGCCAGCAGCCCGGGATCCAATGAGCAGTTCTTC,CASSPGSNEQFF
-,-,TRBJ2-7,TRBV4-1,TGCGCCAGCAGCCAAGGGTGGTGGGGGGAGAGCTACGAGCAGTACTTC,CASSQGWWGESYEQYF
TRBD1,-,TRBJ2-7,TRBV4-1,TGCGCCAGCAGCCAAGATCGTGGGACAGGCTCCTACGAGCAGTACTTC,CASSQDRGTGSYEQYF
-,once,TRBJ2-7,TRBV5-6,TGTGCCAGCAGCCCGGAGCCCGTTGTCTCCCTCTACGAGCAGTACTTC,CASSPEPVVSLYEQYF
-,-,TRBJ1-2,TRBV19,TGTGCCAGTAGGGACAACTACTATGGCTACACCTTC,CASRDNYYGYTF
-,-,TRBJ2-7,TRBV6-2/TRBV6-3,TGTGCCAGCAGTTACTCTTTAGCGCGCTCCTACGAGCAGTACTTC,CASSYSLARSYEQYF
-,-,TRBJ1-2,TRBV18,TGTGCCAGCTCGGAACAGCATCCTAACTATGGCTACACCTTC,CASSEQHPNYGYTF
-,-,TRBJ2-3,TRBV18,TGTGCCAGCTCACCACGGGCGGGGGCCACAGATACGCAGTATTTT,CASSPRAGATDTQYF
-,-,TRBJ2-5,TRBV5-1,TGCGCCAGCAGCCACCCGGGGGAGACCCAGTACTTC,CASSHPGETQYF
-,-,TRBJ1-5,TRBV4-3,TGCGCCAGCAGCCCCACAGGTTCGTCTTATCAGCCCCAGCATTTT,CASSPTGSSYQPQHF
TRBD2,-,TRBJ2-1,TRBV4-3,TGCGCCAGCAGCCAAGATGGGACTAGCGGGAGGGAGCAGTTCTTC,CASSQDGTSGREQFF
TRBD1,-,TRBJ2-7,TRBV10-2,TGCGCAACGGCGGACAGGGTTACCTACGAGCAGTACTTC,CATADRVTYEQYF
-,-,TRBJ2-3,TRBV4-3,TGCGCCAGCAGCCCTGATACAGGTCCTAGCACAGATACGCAGTATTTT,CASSPDTGPSTDTQYF
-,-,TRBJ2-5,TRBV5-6,TGTGCCACCCATGTTCGCGGGGCAGGGACAGAGACCCAGTACTTC,CATHVRGAGTETQYF
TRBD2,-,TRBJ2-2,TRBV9,TGTGCCAGCAGAACTAGCGGGATCGGCGGGGAGCTGTTTTTT,CASRTSGIGGELFF
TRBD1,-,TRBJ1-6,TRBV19,TGTGCCAGTAGTGCCAGGGACAGCCTAAATTCACCCCTCCACTTT,CASSARDSLNSPLHF
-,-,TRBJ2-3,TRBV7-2,TGTGCCAGCAGCTTGCCGGGAAGGGATACGCAGTATTTT,CASSLPGRDTQYF
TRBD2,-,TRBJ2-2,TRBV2,TGTGCCAGCAGTGAAGGACTAGCGGGGGGGGCCGGCGGGGAGCTGTTTTTT,CASSEGLAGGAGGELFF
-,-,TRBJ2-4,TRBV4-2,TGTGCCAGCAGCCAAGATAGCACGGCAGCAGCCAAAAACATTCAGTACTTC,CASSQDSTAAAKNIQYF
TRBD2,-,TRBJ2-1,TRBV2,TGTGCCAGCAGCCGCAGTAGCGGGATTATTTTCTATGAGCAGTTCTTC,CASSRSSGIIFYEQFF
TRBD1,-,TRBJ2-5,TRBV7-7,TGTGCCAGCAGCCGCCTGGGGACAGGGGGGACCTCACAAGAGACCCAGTACTTC,CASSRLGTGGTSQETQYF
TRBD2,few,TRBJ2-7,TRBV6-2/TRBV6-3,TGTGCCAGCAGTTTACGTCCCGGGACTAGAACAGGGTACGAGCAGTACTTC,CASSLRPGTRTGYEQYF
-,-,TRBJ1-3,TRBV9,TGTGCCAGCAGCGTAGAAGCGCAGACCTCTGGAAACACCATATATTTT,CASSVEAQTSGNTIYF
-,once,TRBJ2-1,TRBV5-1,TGCGCCAGCAGCTTGAGCAGGGTGCGGGAAAATGAGCAGTTCTTC,CASSLSRVRENEQFF
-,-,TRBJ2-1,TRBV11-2,TGTGCCAGCAGCTTAAACAGGGCATACAATGAGCAGTTCTTC,CASSLNRAYNEQFF
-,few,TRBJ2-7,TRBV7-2,TGTGCCAGCAGCGTCCGGGGGACCCACGAGCAGTACTTC,CASSVRGTHEQYF
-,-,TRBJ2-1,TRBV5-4,TGTGCCAGCAGCTTGTCGATCTCTACTTCCTACAATGAGCAGTTCTTC,CASSLSISTSYNEQFF
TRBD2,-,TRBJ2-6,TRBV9,TGTGCCAGCAGCGCGGGGGGTAGTAGGTCTGGGGCCAACGTCCTGACTTTC,CASSAGGSRSGANVLTF
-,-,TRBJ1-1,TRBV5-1,TGCGCCAGCAGCTTCGAGCTGGACACTGAAGCTTTCTTT,CASSFELDTEAFF
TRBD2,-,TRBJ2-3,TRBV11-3,TGTGCCAGCAGTTTGACGGGGAGGGCCGCTAGCACAGATACGCAGTATTTT,CASSLTGRAASTDTQYF
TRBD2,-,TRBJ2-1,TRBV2,TGTGCCAGCAGTGAACGGCGGGGGGAATACAATGAGCAGTTCTTC,CASSERRGEYNEQFF